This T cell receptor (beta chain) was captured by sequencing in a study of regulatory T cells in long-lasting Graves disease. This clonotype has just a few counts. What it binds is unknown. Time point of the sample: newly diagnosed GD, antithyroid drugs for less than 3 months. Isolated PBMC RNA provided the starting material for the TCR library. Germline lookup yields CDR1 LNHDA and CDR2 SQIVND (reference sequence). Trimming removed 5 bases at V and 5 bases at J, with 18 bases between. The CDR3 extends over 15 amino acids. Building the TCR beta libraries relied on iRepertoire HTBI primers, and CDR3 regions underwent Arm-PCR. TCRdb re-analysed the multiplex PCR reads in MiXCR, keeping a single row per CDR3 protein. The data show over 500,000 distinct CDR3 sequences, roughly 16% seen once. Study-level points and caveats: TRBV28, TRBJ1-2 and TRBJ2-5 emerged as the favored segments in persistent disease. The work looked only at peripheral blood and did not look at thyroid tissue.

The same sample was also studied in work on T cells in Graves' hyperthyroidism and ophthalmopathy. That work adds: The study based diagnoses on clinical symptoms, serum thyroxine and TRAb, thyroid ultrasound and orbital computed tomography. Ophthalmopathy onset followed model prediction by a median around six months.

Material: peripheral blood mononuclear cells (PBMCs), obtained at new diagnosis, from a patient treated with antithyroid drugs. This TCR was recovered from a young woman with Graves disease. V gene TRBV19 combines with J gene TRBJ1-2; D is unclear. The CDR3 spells CASSDQIQYKYGYTF. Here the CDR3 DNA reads TGTGCCAGTAGTGACCAGATACAATATAAGTATGGCTACACCTTC.